These T cell receptor beta chains were read from a single sample in a study of T cells in Graves' hyperthyroidism and ophthalmopathy. TCRdb reanalysed the multiplex PCR reads using MiXCR and keeps one entry per CDR3 protein. The data hold more than 350,000 distinct CDR3 sequences, with under 15% observed a single time. Sequenced input: blood. These receptors were collected from a woman in her 30s with Graves' hyperthyroidism. Both conserved end residues are part of each CDR3. The order of the fields is J gene, D gene, V gene, clone size, CDR3 length, CDR3 protein, CDR3 DNA. The D gene is left open where the match is weak. A row's size may be missing; if present it is once, few, many or a size class.

TRBJ1-2 TRBD1 TRBV25-1 NA 16 CASSPGQGFKNYGYTF TGTGCCAGCTCCCCGGGACAGGGGTTCAAAAACTATGGCTACACCTTC
TRBJ2-7 NA TRBV20-1 few 17 CSAREVLLARESYEQYF TGCAGTGCTAGAGAGGTCCTATTAGCGAGAGAGTCCTACGAGCAGTACTTC
TRBJ2-5 TRBD2 TRBV7-8 many 17 CASSPPGLAGGRETQYF TGTGCCAGCAGCCCTCCAGGACTAGCGGGAGGGCGAGAGACCCAGTACTTC
TRBJ2-1 TRBD2 TRBV11-2 many 15 CASSLGLAGEDEQFF TGTGCCAGCAGCCTCGGACTAGCGGGAGAGGATGAGCAGTTCTTC
TRBJ1-1 TRBD1 TRBV7-8 many 15 CASSSNAGGPTEAFF TGTGCCAGCAGCTCAAACGCAGGGGGCCCCACTGAAGCTTTCTTT
TRBJ2-1 NA TRBV5-1 many 15 CASSLTSLSYNEQFF TGCGCCAGCAGCTTGACTTCTTTATCCTACAATGAGCAGTTCTTC
TRBJ1-1 TRBD1 TRBV28 NA 14 CASGARGMNTEAFF TGTGCCAGCGGGGCCAGGGGGATGAACACTGAAGCTTTCTTT
TRBJ2-1 NA TRBV20-1 many 13 CSARTDSYNEQFF TGCAGTGCTAGAACCGACTCCTACAATGAGCAGTTCTTC
TRBJ2-5 NA TRBV14 few 14 CASSQDRQRPVANF TGTGCCAGCAGCCAAGATCGACAGCGACCGGTGGCGAACTTC
TRBJ2-7 NA TRBV7-9 many 15 CASSLVFNGAYEQYF TGTGCCAGCAGCTTAGTGTTTAACGGCGCCTACGAGCAGTACTTC
TRBJ2-7 NA TRBV9 few 14 CASSVGWGFHEQYF TGTGCCAGCAGCGTAGGATGGGGGTTCCACGAGCAGTACTTC
TRBJ1-2 NA TRBV7-3 NA 15 CASSLTPGQANGYTF TGTGCCAGCAGCTTAACCCCCGGGCAGGCGAATGGCTACACCTTC
TRBJ2-3 NA TRBV20-1 NA 13 CSAPNSGTDAQYF TGCAGTGCCCCGAATAGCGGCACAGATGCGCAGTATTTT
TRBJ2-7 NA TRBV20-1 few 14 CSARASGLVGEQYF TGCAGTGCTAGAGCATCAGGGCTAGTAGGCGAGCAGTACTTC
TRBJ2-5 TRBD2 TRBV2 few 16 CASRELKAGGGETQYF TGTGCCAGCAGGGAACTAAAGGCGGGAGGGGGAGAGACCCAGTACTTC
TRBJ1-6 NA TRBV18 NA 16 CASSLSGSSYNSPLHF TGTGCCAGCTCACTTTCAGGGAGCTCCTATAATTCACCCCTCCACTTT